This T cell receptor (beta chain) came from a study of cytomegalovirus exposure and HLA in healthy donors. General study points: Using the classifier, cytomegalovirus status was reportedly diagnosed with high specificity and sensitivity.

With respect to this clone: Its specificity is not known.

The data were produced by immunoSEQ multiplex PCR, yet TCRdb's version contains in-frame clones alone and is incomplete. The table includes about 71,000 clones, 94% detected once. Germline V gives CDR1 SGHDT, CDR2 YYEEEE. CDR3 size: 15 residues. The junction had 5 bases not matched to a gene; V was cut back by 2 bases and J by 5 bases. The chain joins TRBV5-6 to TRBJ2-5; 11 bases map to TRBD2. This receptor was taken from a woman between 18 and 29 years old in good health and CMV-seronegative. The sequenced sample consisted of PBMCs. The CDR3 nucleotides are TGTGCCAGCAGCTTTAGCGGGGGGGCTCGGGAGACCCAGTACTTC. Its protein product is CASSFSGGARETQYF.